This TCR beta chain was profiled in a study of response to subunit inactivated influenza vaccine (dated by TCRdb to about 2018). For the wider study: The study used deep quantitative T cell receptor repertoire profiling to track responses to a trivalent subunit inactivated influenza vaccine. What the authors observed across the whole study: According to the authors, only a limited number of new T cells may be recruited by each seasonal influenza vaccination.

CDR1 and CDR2 were assigned from the germline V gene as SGHTA and FQGNSA. The CDR3 holds 16 amino acids from the cysteine to the phenylalanine. The entry retains the CDR3 DNA only, 48 bases that are in frame from base 1. Trimming takes 4 bases off V and 0 bases off J; junction bases not matched to a gene: 6. Worth noting for this clonotype: This clone's antigen is unknown. One base away there is no much larger clone; base qualities are not given.

Libraries were built with RT-PCR. The sequencer listed for this sample is Illumina HiSeq 2500. The raw public data were reprocessed by TCRdb itself: fastp quality trimming at Q25, MiXCR clonotype calling, in-frame beta chains only. A single entry per CDR3 protein holds the most common genes and DNA from its merged rows. In all, the sample holds approximately 730,000 distinct CDR3 sequences, and approximately 15% of those were seen once. The ten largest clonotypes hold around 7% of the sample. The starting material was PBMCs from blood, obtained 14 to 15 days before vaccination. The source is a man aged 45 to 65 who received an inactivated influenza vaccine. Donor details come from another sample of the same person, matched by shared clones. The rearrangement joined TRBV7-2 to TRBJ2-3; 8 central nucleotides agree with TRBD1. The sequenced DNA is TGTGCCAGCAGCTCCTGGGACAGGTCAAGCACAGATACGCAGTATTTT. This yields the protein CASSSWDRSSTDTQYF.